A selection of T cell receptor beta chains follows, all from one sample in a study of beta chain features in type 1 diabetes. Using immunoSEQ multiplex PCR, the repertoire was profiled, and TCRdb retains in-frame clones only, with some absent. Of hundreds of thousands of clones listed, about 14% are singletons. The sequenced sample consisted of naive CD4+ T cells from blood. These receptors were collected from a man younger than 35 in good health. CDR3s include the opening cysteine and the closing phenylalanine or tryptophan. Fields, in order: CDR3 DNA, CDR3 protein, clone size, D gene, J gene, V gene. D genes are given only for firm matches. A row's size may be missing; if present it is once, few, many or a size class.

CDR3 DNA: TGTGCCAGCCTAGGCCGGGACAGGGTCTTCTCTGGGGCCAACGTCCTGACTTTC; CDR3 protein: CASLGRDRVFSGANVLTF; clone size: few; D gene: TRBD1; J gene: TRBJ2-6; V gene: TRBV2
CDR3 DNA: TGCAGTGCTAGTAAATACGAGCAGTACTTC; CDR3 protein: CSASKYEQYF; clone size: -; D gene: -; J gene: TRBJ2-7; V gene: TRBV20-1
CDR3 DNA: TGTGCCAGTAGCTTGGACAGAGCCTACAATGAGCAGTTCTTC; CDR3 protein: CASSLDRAYNEQFF; clone size: few; D gene: -; J gene: TRBJ2-1; V gene: TRBV19
CDR3 DNA: TGTGCCAGCACTAAGGGCCAGGCGCCCCAGCATTTT; CDR3 protein: CASTKGQAPQHF; clone size: few; D gene: -; J gene: TRBJ1-5; V gene: TRBV2
CDR3 DNA: TGTGCCAGCAGCTTATCGTGGGGTGGGGCCAACGTCCTGACTTTC; CDR3 protein: CASSLSWGGANVLTF; clone size: few; D gene: -; J gene: TRBJ2-6; V gene: TRBV7-9
CDR3 DNA: TGTGCCAGCAGCTTAGCCGAAAACATTCAGTACTTC; CDR3 protein: CASSLAENIQYF; clone size: many; D gene: -; J gene: TRBJ2-4; V gene: TRBV7-9
CDR3 DNA: TGTGCCAGCAGCTTTATTGGGTACGGGGAGCTGTTTTTT; CDR3 protein: CASSFIGYGELFF; clone size: -; D gene: -; J gene: TRBJ2-2; V gene: TRBV7-2
CDR3 DNA: TGTGCCAGCAGCTTAGATGTTGGGGTAGTAAACTATGGCTACACCTTC; CDR3 protein: CASSLDVGVVNYGYTF; clone size: few; D gene: -; J gene: TRBJ1-2; V gene: TRBV7-2
CDR3 DNA: TGTGCCAGCAGCCCGCCCCGACAGAACACTGAAGCTTTCTTT; CDR3 protein: CASSPPRQNTEAFF; clone size: -; D gene: -; J gene: TRBJ1-1; V gene: TRBV27
CDR3 DNA: TGTGCCAGCAGCCTGGGACAGGCCCTGGGCACAGATACGCAGTATTTT; CDR3 protein: CASSLGQALGTDTQYF; clone size: -; D gene: TRBD1; J gene: TRBJ2-3; V gene: TRBV7-8
CDR3 DNA: TGTGCCAGCAGCTTGGAACCCAGGGGTGGTTATGAGCAGTTCTTC; CDR3 protein: CASSLEPRGGYEQFF; clone size: -; D gene: -; J gene: TRBJ2-1; V gene: TRBV5-6
CDR3 DNA: TGTGCCAGCAGCCCACCTGATGGGCTCTACAATGAGCAGTTCTTC; CDR3 protein: CASSPPDGLYNEQFF; clone size: few; D gene: -; J gene: TRBJ2-1; V gene: TRBV7-9
CDR3 DNA: TGTGCCAGTAGTATAGGCGGGGTAAGTCAGCCCCAGCATTTT; CDR3 protein: CASSIGGVSQPQHF; clone size: -; D gene: -; J gene: TRBJ1-5; V gene: TRBV19
CDR3 DNA: TGTGCCAGCAGTGGGGACAGGGGGAACTATCAGCCCCAGCATTTT; CDR3 protein: CASSGDRGNYQPQHF; clone size: few; D gene: TRBD1; J gene: TRBJ1-5; V gene: TRBV25-1
CDR3 DNA: TGTGCCAGCAGCCGGACAGGGCGGACCGGGGAGCTGTTTTTT; CDR3 protein: CASSRTGRTGELFF; clone size: -; D gene: TRBD1; J gene: TRBJ2-2; V gene: TRBV7-9
CDR3 DNA: TGCAGCGTCGTGAGCGGGGGGGCCAAAGGGGAGCTGTTTTTT; CDR3 protein: CSVVSGGAKGELFF; clone size: few; D gene: TRBD2; J gene: TRBJ2-2; V gene: TRBV29-1
CDR3 DNA: TGCGCCAGCAGCTTGGCCTCGACCCCTCCCGGGGAGCTGTTTTTT; CDR3 protein: CASSLASTPPGELFF; clone size: -; D gene: -; J gene: TRBJ2-2; V gene: TRBV5-1
CDR3 DNA: TGTGCCAGCAGCCTCCGGGCTACCACCGGGGAGCTGTTTTTT; CDR3 protein: CASSLRATTGELFF; clone size: -; D gene: -; J gene: TRBJ2-2; V gene: TRBV7-2